Reported below is one T cell receptor beta chain. No antigen is known for it. The sample comes from a study of beta chain features in type 1 diabetes. Overall study results and limits: TCRB CDR3 length was moderately but significantly reduced in all four CD4+ subsets of Type 1 diabetes patients.

As every portion of the isolated RNA was reverse transcribed, the sequencing read expressed TCRB transcripts. Profiled with immunoSEQ multiplex PCR; TCRdb holds only in-frame clones, not every one. This table holds hundreds of thousands of clones, roughly 9% found once. Looked up from germline, CDR1 is SGHTA and CDR2 is FQGNSA. This CDR3 is 14 amino acids long. The ends were cut back, 6 bases at V and 2 bases at J, with 11 bases in the middle. The TCR originated in a young man with type 1 diabetes. The V gene is TRBV7-2, the J gene TRBJ1-5, with D unclear. The sequenced sample consisted of central memory CD4+ T cells from blood. In DNA form, the CDR3 reads TGTGCCAGCAGTGGACGTTGGGGCAATCAGCCCCAGCATTTT. This gives the protein CASSGRWGNQPQHF.